This T cell receptor (beta chain) comes out of a study of response to subunit inactivated influenza vaccine. Broader study findings: New T cells are recruited in small numbers by each seasonal influenza vaccination, according to the authors' suggestion.

On this clonotype: Its antigen is unknown.

Germline V gene sequence: CDR1 SQVTM, CDR2 ANQGSEA. Germline trimming cut 5 bases from V and 2 bases from J; bases unmatched to any gene: 5. This CDR3 contains 13 residues. TCRdb fed the RT-PCR reads into MiXCR, producing one record per CDR3 protein. The repertoire includes about 570,000 distinct CDR3 sequences, roughly 12% of them detected once, and 8% to 13% sits in the top ten. The same sample was also studied in work on T cells expressing NK-cell markers. As that study records: It was by 5'RACE template switching with UMIs that TCR beta cDNA was made. A few donors' CD3+CD56-NKG2C+ cells were dominated by the same clonotypes.

The chain recombines TRBV29-1 with TRBJ1-1; TRBD1 aligns across 7 bases. The input for sequencing was PBMCs from blood, taken on the day of vaccination. This receptor was taken from a man in his forties or fifties who received an inactivated influenza vaccine. The CDR3 DNA is TGCAGCGTTTTGGGACAGTCCAACACTGAAGCTTTCTTT. It encodes CSVLGQSNTEAFF.